These 2 T cell receptor beta chains were all obtained from the same sample, sequenced in a study of T cell responses to AZD1222 COVID-19 vaccine. Repertoires were generated with immunoSEQ multiplex PCR, while TCRdb's copy carries only in-frame clones and drops some. The table records about 180,000 clones, around 93% of them present only once. This specimen consisted of peripheral blood, obtained 28 days after the second dose of the MenACWY control vaccine. The origin of the receptors is an adult who received the MenACWY meningococcal vaccine as a control.

The CDR3 spells CASSESTGNEQYF. CDR3 coding DNA: TGCGCCAGCAGTGAGTCAACAGGGAACGAGCAGTACTTC. The chain is built from TRBV10-1 and TRBJ2-7; D possibly corresponds to TRBD1 (6 bases). Germline V gene data show CDR1 as WNHNN and CDR2 as SYGVQD (reference sequence). The V end lost 0 bases, the J end lost 5 bases, and 8 bases lay between the germline ends. CDR3 length: 13 amino acids.

This chain connects TRBV28 to TRBJ2-2, with D maybe TRBD2 (6 bases). Trimming took off 6 bases at V and 4 bases at J, with 15 bases between the two ends. This CDR3 has 15 amino acids. CDR1 is MDHEN and CDR2 is SYDVKM in the germline V gene. The DNA for the CDR3 is TGTGCCAGCAGACTCGGGCCCGGGGGCACCGGGGAGCTGTTTTTT. As protein: CASRLGPGGTGELFF.